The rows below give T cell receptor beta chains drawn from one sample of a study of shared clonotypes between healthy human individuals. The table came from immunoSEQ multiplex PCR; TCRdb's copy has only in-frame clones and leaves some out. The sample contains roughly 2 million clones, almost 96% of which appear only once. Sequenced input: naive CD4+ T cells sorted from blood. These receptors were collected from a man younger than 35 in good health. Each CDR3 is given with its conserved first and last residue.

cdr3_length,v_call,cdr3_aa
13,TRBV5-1,CASSSPGEDTQYF
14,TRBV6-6,CASHPGTANYGYTF
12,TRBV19,CASSIYPGELFF
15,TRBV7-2,CASSLSGLPGDEQFF
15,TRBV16,CASSPPRGTNEKLFF
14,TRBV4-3,CASSPLAAHYEQYF
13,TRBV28,CASSLVRMGAQYF
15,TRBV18,CASSENPGTAYEQYF
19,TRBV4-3,CASSQEGGLAGGSYNEQFF
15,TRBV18,CASSPSAGFNSPLHF
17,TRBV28,CASSLFPGTGMNTEAFF
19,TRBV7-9,CASSPQLTAGISYNSPLHF
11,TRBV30,CAWPSGGTQYF
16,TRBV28,CASSSPFRDGFYGYTF
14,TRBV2,CASKGQGLNTEAFF
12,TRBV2,CASRQEVGTQYF
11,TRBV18,CASSWGDEQYF
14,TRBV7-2,CASSFASGGREQYF
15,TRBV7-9,CASSFPEGVNYEQYF
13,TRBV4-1,CASSQDTTYGYTF
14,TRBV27,CASSRKTPNTEAFF
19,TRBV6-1,CASSVGTGVSPSSYNEQFF
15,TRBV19,CASSITRVVTGELFF
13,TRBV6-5,CASRTTSNQPQHF
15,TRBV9,CASSVAGSGANVLTF
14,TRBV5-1,CASSLEATAYGYTF
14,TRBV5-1,CASLPGQETTEAFF
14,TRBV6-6,CASSSWGSNQPQHF
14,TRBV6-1,CASRPGQAQETQYF
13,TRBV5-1,CASRSTGGYEQYF
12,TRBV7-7,CASSLDTGELFF
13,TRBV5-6,CASSFVGPNEQFF
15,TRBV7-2,CASSRDSSGANVLTF
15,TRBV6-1,CASSSPGQGNYEQYF
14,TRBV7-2,CASSSSSLYNEQFF
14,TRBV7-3,CASSSGLDGDGYTF
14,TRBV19,CASSRQGRDTEAFF
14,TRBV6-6,CASRPWADQETQYF
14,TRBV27,CASGHSGGVGELFF
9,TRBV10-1,CARRDEQFF
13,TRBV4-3,CASSQKADTEAFF
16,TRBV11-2,CASSSGRYGRNYEQYF
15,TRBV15,CATSRETSGNYEQYF
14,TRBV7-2,CASSLGWEVRGYTF
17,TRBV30,CAWMGGKVAGDVDTQYF
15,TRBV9,CASSIKEGSYNEQFF
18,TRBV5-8,CASSRDRGTAGHSYEQYF
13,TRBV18,CASSTTGDGEAFF
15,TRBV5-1,CASSLLAGGYNEQFF
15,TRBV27,CASSGIGHSNQPQHF
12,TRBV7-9,CASAGGGNTIYF
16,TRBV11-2,CASSPRWTSGRGEQFF
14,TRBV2,CASRQGGNTGELFF
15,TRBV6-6,CASSTGQVANYGYTF
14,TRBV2,CATNPRAGLGEQYF
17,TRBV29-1,CSVERWGGEWGNTEAFF
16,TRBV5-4,CASSLALGRNGNTIYF